This TCR beta chain was found in a study of blood T cell repertoires in COVID-19. The ends lost 1 base at V and 1 base at J; junction bases unmatched: 12. The CDR3 is 19 amino acids. CDR1 is LNHNV and CDR2 is YYDKDF in the germline V gene (reference sequence). In the source study's methods: For nucleated cells, counts were estimated from reference gene primer amplification. TCRdb's copy holds only in-frame clones and misses some; the assay was immunoSEQ multiplex PCR. V, J and clone size were drawn from that table, and D and trimming were deduced from the DNA. The sample comprises approximately 200,000 clones, roughly 81% of which are singletons, and about 1% rests with the top ten.

The sequence was obtained from a man in his forties with acute or convalescent COVID-19. The sequenced material came from peripheral blood. The chain uses TRBV15 and TRBJ2-4, with TRBD1 matching 8 bases. This chain's CDR3 is CATSRVGTGGKGAKNIQYF. DNA for the CDR3: TGTGCCACCAGCAGAGTAGGGACAGGCGGGAAGGGGGCCAAAAACATTCAGTACTTC.